This T cell receptor beta chain was retrieved from a study of blood T cell repertoires in COVID-19. About the research overall: The origin of the acute and convalescent COVID-19 samples was the United States, Italy and Spain.

Authors' methods: Counts of nucleated cells, estimated from reference gene primer amplification, were obtained. Assay: immunoSEQ multiplex PCR; the TCRdb copy retains only in-frame clones and omits some. V and J calls plus clone size are reproduced from that table; the DNA served to infer D and trimming. Of fewer than 300,000 clones in the sample, around nine tenths were seen once. The CDR3 is 14 residues long. V was clipped by 4 bases and J by 6 bases, with 15 bases between them. The germline CDR1 and CDR2 sequences are SGHTS and YDEGEE. J is TRBJ2-3 and V is TRBV5-8; TRBD2 might be the D (6 bases). The receptor was derived from a middle-aged man who had recovered from COVID-19. Sequencing was carried out using peripheral blood. DNA of the CDR3: TGTGCCAGCAGCGCGGGACGGGGGACGGATACGCAGTATTTT. This translates into CASSAGRGTDTQYF.